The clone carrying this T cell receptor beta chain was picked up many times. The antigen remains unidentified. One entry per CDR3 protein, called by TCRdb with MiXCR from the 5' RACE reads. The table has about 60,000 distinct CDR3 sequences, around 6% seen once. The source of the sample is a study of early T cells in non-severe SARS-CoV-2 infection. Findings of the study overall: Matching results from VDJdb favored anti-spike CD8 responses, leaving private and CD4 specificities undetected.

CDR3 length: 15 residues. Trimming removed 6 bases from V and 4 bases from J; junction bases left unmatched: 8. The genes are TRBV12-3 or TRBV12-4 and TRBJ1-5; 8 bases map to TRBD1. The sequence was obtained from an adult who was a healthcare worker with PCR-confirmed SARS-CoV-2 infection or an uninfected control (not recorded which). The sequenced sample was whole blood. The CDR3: CASRNQGAGNQPQHF. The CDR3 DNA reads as TGTGCCAGCAGGAACCAGGGGGCCGGTAATCAGCCCCAGCATTTT.